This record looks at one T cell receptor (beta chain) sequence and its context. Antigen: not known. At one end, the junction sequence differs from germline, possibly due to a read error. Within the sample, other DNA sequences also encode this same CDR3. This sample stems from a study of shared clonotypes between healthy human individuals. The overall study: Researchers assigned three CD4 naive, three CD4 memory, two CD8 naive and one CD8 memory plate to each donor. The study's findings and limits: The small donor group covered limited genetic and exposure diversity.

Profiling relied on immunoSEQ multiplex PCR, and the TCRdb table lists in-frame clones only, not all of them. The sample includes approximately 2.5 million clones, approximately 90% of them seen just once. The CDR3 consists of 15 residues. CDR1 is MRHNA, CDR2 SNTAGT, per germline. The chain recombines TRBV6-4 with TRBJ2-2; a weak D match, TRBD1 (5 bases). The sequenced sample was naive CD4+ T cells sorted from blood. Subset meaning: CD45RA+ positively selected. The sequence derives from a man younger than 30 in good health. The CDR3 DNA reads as TGCGCCAGCAGTGTACAGGAAGGGAACACCGGGGAGCTGTTTTTT. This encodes CASSVQEGNTGELFF.